The rows below give T cell receptor beta chains drawn from one sample of a study of human T cells and chemical hapten exposure. TCRdb passed the RACE reads through MiXCR, listing each CDR3 protein once. The sample has about 340,000 distinct CDR3 sequences, around 7% seen once. This material consisted of whole blood, taken in connection with sensitization to the hapten diphenylcyclopropenone (DPC). The receptors here all came from a woman aged 18 to 35 with alopecia areata. Some clones in this sample may be carry-over from other donors' samples. CDR3s include the opening cysteine and the closing phenylalanine or tryptophan. D genes are given only for firm matches. Part of the rows lack a size; the others show once, few, many or a class for expanded clones.

CASGDQDETQYF	TGCGCCAGCGGGGATCAGGATGAGACGCAGTATTTT	.	TRBJ2-3	TRBV5-1	many	12
CTSSLLRGGETDTQYF	TGTACCAGCAGTTTGCTCCGGGGGGGCGAAACAGATACGCAGTATTTT	TRBD2	TRBJ2-3	TRBV12-3/TRBV12-4	.	16
CASSSQDSLAKNIQYF	TGTGCCAGCAGCTCACAGGACAGCCTAGCCAAAAACATTCAGTACTTC	.	TRBJ2-4	TRBV13	few	16
CASSPDSGGQETQYF	TGTGCCAGCAGCCCCGACTCCGGCGGCCAAGAGACCCAGTACTTC	.	TRBJ2-5	TRBV6-2/TRBV6-3	few	15
CASKTAGTDTQYF	TGTGCCAGCAAAACTGCTGGCACAGATACGCAGTATTTT	.	TRBJ2-3	TRBV6-5	.	13
CAISEGRQGTGRSEQFF	TGTGCCATCAGTGAGGGGAGGCAGGGGACAGGGCGGAGTGAGCAGTTCTTC	TRBD1	TRBJ2-1	TRBV10-3	many	17
CASSPQTGGRAEAFF	TGTGCCAGCTCACCACAAACAGGGGGCAGGGCTGAAGCTTTCTTT	TRBD1	TRBJ1-1	TRBV18	.	15
CSARSGDREFYEQYF	TGCAGTGCTAGATCGGGGGACAGGGAATTCTACGAGCAGTACTTC	TRBD1	TRBJ2-7	TRBV20-1	few	15
CASSPTGILNIQYF	TGTGCCAGCAGCCCGACAGGGATCCTGAACATTCAGTACTTC	TRBD1	TRBJ2-4	TRBV5-4	many	14
CSARYRSGQGALGFSYEQYF	TGCAGTGCTAGATACCGCTCGGGACAGGGGGCTCTCGGGTTCTCCTACGAGCAGTACTTC	TRBD1	TRBJ2-7	TRBV20-1	many	20
CASSFSQTGEYEQYF	TGTGCCAGCAGTTTCTCCCAGACAGGGGAATACGAGCAGTACTTC	TRBD1	TRBJ2-7	TRBV28	many	15
CASSQLGTSGNNEQFF	TGTGCCAGCAGCCAATTGGGGACTTCGGGGAACAATGAGCAGTTCTTC	.	TRBJ2-1	TRBV4-2	few	16
CASSPLTGPRGTEAFF	TGTGCCAGCAGCCCCTTGACCGGGCCGCGGGGAACTGAAGCTTTCTTT	.	TRBJ1-1	TRBV7-8	.	16
CSARDPGGAYSTDTQYF	TGCAGTGCTAGAGACCCCGGGGGGGCCTATAGCACAGATACGCAGTATTTT	TRBD2	TRBJ2-3	TRBV20-1	few	17
CASSQNRGRDQPQHF	TGCGCCAGCAGCCAGAACAGGGGGCGCGATCAGCCCCAGCATTTT	TRBD1	TRBJ1-5	TRBV4-3	many	15
CASSQDIAGGAYEQYF	TGTGCCAGCAGCCAAGATATAGCGGGGGGCGCCTACGAGCAGTACTTC	TRBD2	TRBJ2-7	TRBV4-2	.	16
CASSLAGGGTGGYQPQHF	TGCGCCAGCAGCTTGGCTGGCGGTGGGACAGGGGGTTATCAGCCCCAGCATTTT	TRBD1	TRBJ1-5	TRBV5-1	many	18
CASSLEFKGFPGQFF	TGTGCCAGCAGCTTAGAATTCAAGGGCTTTCCGGGGCAGTTCTTC	.	TRBJ2-1	TRBV11-2	.	15
CASSPRGPMNTEAFF	TGTGCCAGCAGCCCCAGGGGACCCATGAACACTGAAGCTTTCTTT	.	TRBJ1-1	TRBV7-9	few	15
CASSTGGSGGFYEQYF	TGTGCTAGCAGCACAGGAGGAAGCGGGGGTTTCTACGAGCAGTACTTC	TRBD2	TRBJ2-7	TRBV7-7	.	16
CSAFQGRGTEAFF	TGCAGTGCTTTCCAGGGGAGGGGCACTGAAGCTTTCTTT	.	TRBJ1-1	TRBV20-1	.	13
CSASTGTGYGYTF	TGCAGCGCATCCACCGGGACAGGGTATGGCTACACCTTC	TRBD1	TRBJ1-2	TRBV29-1	.	13
CASSWAGTGNTEAFF	TGTGCCAGCAGCTGGGCAGGGACAGGCAATACTGAAGCTTTCTTT	TRBD1	TRBJ1-1	TRBV5-6	many	15
CASSLTSRTGELFF	TGCGCCAGCAGCTTGACTAGCCGGACCGGGGAGCTGTTTTTT	.	TRBJ2-2	TRBV5-1	many	14
CASSFWTGAGEKLFF	TGTGCCAGCAGTTTTTGGACGGGGGCTGGAGAAAAACTGTTTTTT	.	TRBJ1-4	TRBV28	.	15
CASSQGGREKSDTQYF	TGTGCCAGCAGCCAGGGGGGTAGGGAAAAATCAGATACGCAGTATTTT	.	TRBJ2-3	TRBV3-1	few	16
CASRLQVTGDNQPQHF	TGTGCAAGTCGCTTACAGGTGACAGGGGACAATCAGCCCCAGCATTTT	.	TRBJ1-5	TRBV12-2	many	16